This T cell receptor beta chain was obtained from a study of blood T cell repertoires in COVID-19. Across the study: Sources were T cells, B-cell-depleted T cells, or PBMCs; the material itself was cDNA or gDNA.

Clones were read by immunoSEQ multiplex PCR, and TCRdb kept only the in-frame ones, dropping some. The table shows around 200,000 clones, with roughly 90% occurring only once. The CDR3 contains 14 residues. Germline V lookup: CDR1 SGHAT, CDR2 FQDESV (reference sequence). V dropped 1 base and J dropped 4 bases, with 11 bases sitting between them. What was sequenced was PBMCs or T cells enriched from blood (not recorded which). The TCR sequence derives from a woman aged 25 to 39 who had recovered from COVID-19. The chain combines TRBV11-1 with TRBJ2-7; D perhaps matches TRBD2 (6 bases). Here the CDR3 reads CASSLGTSLYEQYF. The CDR3 coding sequence is TGTGCCAGCAGCTTAGGAACTAGCCTTTACGAGCAGTACTTC. Combining the CDR3 with reference TRBV11-1 and TRBJ2-7 gives the whole variable domain EAEVAQSPRYKITEKSQAVAFWCDPISGHATLYWYRQILGQGPELLVQFQDESVVDDSQLPKDRFSAERLKGVDSTLKIQPAELGDSAMYLCASSLGTSLYEQYFGPGTRLTVT.